This is a list of T cell receptor beta chains from one sample in a study of vaccination and CD4 T cells after COVID-19. TCRdb called the PCR reads again in MiXCR, with one record for every CDR3 protein. The repertoire holds about 12,000 distinct CDR3 sequences, with 40% to 45% as singletons. Their antigens remain unidentified. Sequenced material: cultured CD4+ T cells from blood. The receptors here all came from a human donor with COVID-19. The CDR3 runs from the conserved cysteine through the conserved F or W. The order of the fields is D gene, J gene, clone size, V gene, CDR3 DNA, CDR3 protein. The D gene is left open where the match is weak. Where a row states a size, it is once, few, many or the class of an expanded clone; other rows omit it.

D gene: TRBD1
J gene: TRBJ1-4
clone size: -
V gene: TRBV2
CDR3 DNA: TGTGCCAGCAGTGATCCTTGGGACAGTAATGAAAAACTGTTTTTT
CDR3 protein: CASSDPWDSNEKLFF

D gene: -
J gene: TRBJ2-4
clone size: -
V gene: TRBV10-1
CDR3 DNA: TGCGCCAGCAGCCAGGGGGCCAAAAACATTCAGTACTTC
CDR3 protein: CASSQGAKNIQYF

D gene: -
J gene: TRBJ1-5
clone size: once
V gene: TRBV12-3/TRBV12-4
CDR3 DNA: TGTGCCAGCAGCCAGGGAAGGGTAAGCACAGATACGCAGCATTTT
CDR3 protein: CASSQGRVSTDTQHF

D gene: -
J gene: TRBJ1-3
clone size: -
V gene: TRBV20-1
CDR3 DNA: TGCAGTGCTAGAGACGGGGGGGGAAACACCATATATTTT
CDR3 protein: CSARDGGGNTIYF

D gene: TRBD2
J gene: TRBJ2-1
clone size: few
V gene: TRBV15
CDR3 DNA: TGTGCCACCAGCAGAGATAGGGCGGGACTAGGTCAGTTCTTC
CDR3 protein: CATSRDRAGLGQFF

D gene: -
J gene: TRBJ2-2
clone size: -
V gene: TRBV7-7
CDR3 DNA: TGTGCTAGCAGCTTAGTTCGGGCCGGGGAGCTGTTTTTT
CDR3 protein: CASSLVRAGELFF

D gene: -
J gene: TRBJ2-3
clone size: -
V gene: TRBV9
CDR3 DNA: TGTGCCAGCAGCGTAAGGGAGACAGGCACAGATACGCAGTATTTT
CDR3 protein: CASSVRETGTDTQYF

D gene: TRBD1
J gene: TRBJ2-2
clone size: -
V gene: TRBV5-8
CDR3 DNA: TGTGCCAGCAGCCGGAAAAAGACAGGGCTCGGGGAGCTGTTTTTT
CDR3 protein: CASSRKKTGLGELFF

D gene: TRBD1
J gene: TRBJ1-3
clone size: -
V gene: TRBV20-1
CDR3 DNA: TGCAGTGCTAGTTCTTCTGACAGGGCGTATGGAAACACCATATATTTT
CDR3 protein: CSASSSDRAYGNTIYF

D gene: TRBD1
J gene: TRBJ1-2
clone size: -
V gene: TRBV27
CDR3 DNA: TGTGCCAGCAGTTTAGTGCAGGGGGCGGGAAACTATGGCTACACCTTC
CDR3 protein: CASSLVQGAGNYGYTF

D gene: -
J gene: TRBJ1-3
clone size: once
V gene: TRBV20-1
CDR3 DNA: TGCAGTGCTAGCTTACAGGGTGCGGGAAACACCATATATTTT
CDR3 protein: CSASLQGAGNTIYF

D gene: TRBD2
J gene: TRBJ2-7
clone size: -
V gene: TRBV12-3/TRBV12-4
CDR3 DNA: TGTGCCAGCAGTCGGACTAGCGGTGGTGTAGAGCAGTACTTC
CDR3 protein: CASSRTSGGVEQYF

D gene: -
J gene: TRBJ1-2
clone size: few
V gene: TRBV6-1
CDR3 DNA: TGTGCCAGCAGTGAGTGGGGTGGCTACACCTTC
CDR3 protein: CASSEWGGYTF

D gene: -
J gene: TRBJ2-5
clone size: -
V gene: TRBV7-6
CDR3 DNA: TGTGCCAGCAGCTCGGGTTTTCCAGGGAAGACCCAGTACTTC
CDR3 protein: CASSSGFPGKTQYF